The sequence of this TCR beta chain was determined in a study of T cell repertoires in ileal Crohn's disease. V shed 6 bases and J shed 5 bases, with 17 bases lying between them. From germline, CDR1 is ENHRY and CDR2 SYGVKD. The CDR3 is 14 amino acids. Only in-frame clones appear in the TCRdb table, and some are missing; sequencing was by immunoSEQ multiplex PCR. This table has more than 11,000 clones, less than 90% appearing once. This clonotype originated in an adult with Crohn's disease. The sequenced sample consisted of ileal tissue. The chain has TRBV10-3 and TRBJ2-7, with D maybe TRBD1 (5 bases). As DNA, the CDR3 is TGTGCCATCAGGGACACCGATACCGTCCACGAGCAGTACTTC. The encoded protein is CAIRDTDTVHEQYF.